A single sample gave rise to the 9 T cell receptor beta chains below, sequenced in a study of blood T cells in healthy people across ages. Sample-barcoded 5' priming and a J-beta primer mix drove a second PCR of roughly 6 to 12 cycles. Via MiXCR, TCRdb re-called the 5' RACE reads, giving one row per CDR3 protein. The table has 600,000 to 850,000 distinct CDR3 sequences, roughly 25% seen once. The sample was also linked to a second study, of T cells of mothers and their children.

Sequenced sample: blood. Source of these receptors: a boy aged 5 to 17 in good health.

This clonotype was detected many times. V gene TRBV9 combines with J gene TRBJ2-7; 7 positions match TRBD1. CDR1 is SGDLS, CDR2 YYNGEE, per germline. J gave up 0 bases and V 5 bases, and 5 bases lay outside the gene matches. The CDR3 runs 14 residues. The CDR3 nucleotides read TGTGCCAGCAGTGCCACAGGGGACTCCTACGAGCAGTACTTC. Translating gives CASSATGDSYEQYF.

V and J are TRBV11-2 and TRBJ2-1, with D unresolved. Trimming shortened V by 7 bases and J by 0 bases, and 10 bases separated the two germline ends. Germline lookup yields CDR1 SGHAT and CDR2 FQNNGV. The CDR3 length is 14 residues. The CDR3 protein is CASISGFSYNEQFF. In nucleotides, the CDR3 is TGTGCCAGCATTTCGGGTTTCTCCTACAATGAGCAGTTCTTC.

The table lists this clonotype with a few counts. V usage is TRBV29-1 and J usage is TRBJ1-4; tentative D call: TRBD1 (6 bases). V was pared by 2 bases and J by 7 bases, with 17 bases between. The CDR3 length is 15 residues. Per germline, CDR1 SQVTM and CDR2 ANQGSEA. The CDR3 protein is CSVELGGLLGEKLFF. DNA for the CDR3: TGCAGCGTTGAATTGGGGGGGCTTCTGGGTGAAAAACTGTTTTTT. Variable domain in full (rest from reference TRBV29-1 and TRBJ1-4): SAVISQKPSRDICQRGTSLTIQCQVDSQVTMMFWYRQQPGQSLTLIATANQGSEATYESGFVIDKFPISRPNLTFSTLTVSNMSPEDSSIYLCSVELGGLLGEKLFFGSGTQLSVL.

This clonotype has a handful of counts. The rearrangement joins TRBV12-3 or TRBV12-4 to TRBJ2-1, with TRBD2 matching over 15 bases. The CDR3 consists of 18 residues. V was pared by 5 bases and J by 10 bases, with 15 bases of the junction left unmatched. CDR3 sequence: CASSLQGGLAGGRREQFF. The CDR3 coding sequence is TGTGCCAGCAGTCTCCAGGGGGGACTAGCGGGAGGTAGACGGGAGCAGTTCTTC.

The chain couples TRBV7-9 to TRBJ2-7; TRBD2 is a possible D gene (7 bases). Germline V CDR1 and CDR2: SEHNR, FQNEAQ (reference sequence). The CDR3 has 14 residues. The V end lost 5 bases, the J end lost 11 bases, and 22 bases lay between the germline ends. As DNA, the CDR3 is TGTGCCAGCAGCCACGCGGGGGCTGGGACCGTTAAGTACTTC. As protein: CASSHAGAGTVKYF.

This chain uses TRBV29-1 with TRBJ2-7, with TRBD2 matching 7 bases. The trim removed 3 bases at V and 2 bases at J, leaving 4 bases unmatched. This CDR3 comprises 13 residues. The V gene's germline CDR1 is SQVTM and CDR2 ANQGSEA. The DNA for the CDR3 is TGCAGCGTTGAGGCTAGCGGAACCTACGAGCAGTACTTC. Amino acids: CSVEASGTYEQYF.

The chain has TRBV21-1 and TRBJ2-3; TRBD1, the table's D call, lacks a check against the DNA. TRBV21-1 is listed as a pseudogene. The CDR3 has 15 residues. The CDR3 here is CASSKDRSRTDTQYF. The DNA for the CDR3 is TGTGCCAGCAGCAAAGACAGGAGCCGCACAGATACGCAGTATTTT.

The chain joins TRBV29-1 to TRBJ2-5, with 11 nucleotides matching TRBD1. Looked up from germline, CDR1 is SQVTM and CDR2 is ANQGSEA. After removal of 6 bases from V and 5 bases from J, the junction contained 5 bases not matched to a gene. CDR3 size: 13 residues. CDR3 protein: CSVGQGVGETQYF. CDR3 sequence (DNA): TGCAGCGTGGGACAGGGGGTGGGGGAGACCCAGTACTTC.

This clonotype has more than one count but fewer than ten. This chain links TRBV5-6 with TRBJ1-6; perhaps TRBD1 as D (5 bases). The CDR3 runs 14 residues. Germline CDR1 is SGHDT and CDR2 is YYEEEE. V was clipped by 5 bases and J by 7 bases, with 13 bases between them. The CDR3 region is CASRQGLNNSPLHF. DNA for the CDR3: TGTGCCAGCAGGCAGGGCCTAAACAATTCACCCCTCCACTTT.